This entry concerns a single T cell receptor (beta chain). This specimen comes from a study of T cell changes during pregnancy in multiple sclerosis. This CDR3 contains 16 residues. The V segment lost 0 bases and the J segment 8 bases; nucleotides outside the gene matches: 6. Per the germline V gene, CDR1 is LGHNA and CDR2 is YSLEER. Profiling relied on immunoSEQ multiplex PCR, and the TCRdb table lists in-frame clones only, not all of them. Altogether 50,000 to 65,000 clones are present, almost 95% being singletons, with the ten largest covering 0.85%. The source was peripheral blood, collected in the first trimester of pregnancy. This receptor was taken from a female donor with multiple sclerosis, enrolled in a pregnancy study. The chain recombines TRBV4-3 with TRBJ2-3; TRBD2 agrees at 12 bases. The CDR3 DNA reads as TGCGCCAGCAGCCAAGATTCTAGCGGGGGGGCAGTTACGCAGTATTTT. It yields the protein CASSQDSSGGAVTQYF.